This TCR beta chain stems from a study of identical twins. The CDR3 runs to 17 residues. Using its own MiXCR run on the 5' RACE reads, TCRdb lists one record per CDR3 protein. The sample includes approximately 700,000 distinct CDR3 sequences, roughly 6% of them seen just once. This clonotype has more than one count but fewer than ten. The chain joins TRBV21-1 to TRBJ2-7; the table's TRBD1 call for D was not verified on the DNA. TRBV21-1 constitutes a pseudogene. This TCR was recovered from a young man in good health. The sequencing sample was made of naive T cells sorted from blood. In DNA form, the CDR3 reads TGTGCCAGCAGCAAAATACAACCGGGACGCATAATCTACGAGCAGTACTTC. Translated: CASSKIQPGRIIYEQYF.